The 27 T cell receptor beta chains reported below all come from one sample, sequenced in a study of vaccination effects on CD4 cells after COVID-19. TCRdb's copy holds only in-frame clones and misses some; the assay was immunoSEQ multiplex PCR. The sample records tens of thousands of clones, 82% being singletons. In the ViraFEST assay, antigen-specific CD4+ clonotypes were identified by expansion after peptide-pool stimulation. Following a 10-day culture, CD4+ T cells were purified. Participants each got two BNT162b2 or mRNA-1273 vaccine doses. Their antigens remain unidentified. The sequencing used CD4+ T cells from PBMCs cultured with HCoV-NL63 spike peptides, collected after COVID-19 vaccination. All receptors come from a human donor who received a COVID-19 vaccine. Some clones in this sample may be carry-over from other donors' samples.

The chain employs TRBV10-2 and TRBJ2-2; 10 bases are shared with TRBD1. This CDR3 region has 14 residues. With 5 bases clipped from V and 7 bases from J, the junction kept 4 bases outside the gene matches. CDR1 WSHSY and CDR2 SAAADI come from the germline V gene. The CDR3 DNA is TGCGCCAGCAGTCATGGACAGGGGGTCGGGGAGCTGTTTTTT. It codes for CASSHGQGVGELFF.

V usage is TRBV6-2 or TRBV6-3 and J usage is TRBJ2-7, with a possible D match to TRBD1 (5 bases). The ends were cut back, 5 bases at V and 0 bases at J, with 8 bases in the middle. This CDR3 has 13 amino acids. Germline lookup yields CDR1 MNHEY and CDR2 SVGEGT. The CDR3 loop is CASSRQSSYEQYV. Written as DNA, the CDR3 is TGTGCCAGCAGTAGACAGAGCTCCTACGAGCAGTACGTC.

J is TRBJ2-2 and V is TRBV18; D is unresolved. The V gene lost 1 base and the J gene lost 4 bases, with 10 bases spanning the gap. Germline V gives CDR1 KGHSH, CDR2 LQKENI. CDR3 size: 15 residues. The CDR3 loop reads CASSPRPPGTGELFF. For the CDR3, the DNA is TGTGCCAGCTCACCACGGCCCCCGGGCACCGGGGAGCTGTTTTTT. Looking up the rest from reference TRBV18 and TRBJ2-2 gives the full variable domain: NAGVMQNPRHLVRRRGQEARLRCSPMKGHSHVYWYRQLPEEGLKFMVYLQKENIIDESGMPKERFSAEFPKEGPSILRIQQVVRGDSAAYFCASSPRPPGTGELFFGEGSRLTVL.

The gene calls are TRBV29-1 and TRBJ1-2, with no clear D. The CDR3 extends over 12 amino acids. CDR1 SQVTM and CDR2 ANQGSEA come from the germline V gene. The V end lost 7 bases, the J end lost 2 bases, and 11 bases lay between the germline ends. CDR3 sequence: CSATTINYGYTF. DNA for the CDR3: TGCAGCGCCACGACAATAAACTATGGCTACACCTTC.

On this clone: The same CDR3 also results from other DNA sequences found in this sample. The CDR3 region is CASSLGGSNYGYTF. The DNA of the CDR3 is TGCGCCAGCAGCTTGGGAGGAAGTAACTATGGCTACACCTTC. The V call is TRBV5-1, the J call TRBJ1-2, with D unclear. The CDR3 spans 14 residues. Deletions cut 0 bases from V and 1 base from J, with 7 bases between. CDR1 SGHRS and CDR2 YFSETQ come from the germline V gene.

This chain joins TRBV12-3 or TRBV12-4 and TRBJ2-5; D remains ambiguous. V was shortened by 2 bases and J by 3 bases, with 7 bases between the two germline ends. The CDR3 covers 13 residues. CDR3 coding DNA: TGTGCCAGCAGTTTAAGGGCCGAAGAGACCCAGTACTTC. Amino acids: CASSLRAEETQYF.

The rearrangement uses TRBV28 and TRBJ1-5; possibly TRBD1 for D (6 bases). Germline V gives CDR1 MDHEN, CDR2 SYDVKM. The CDR3 has 14 amino acids. The V end lost 10 bases, the J end lost 1 base, and 14 bases lay between the germline ends. CDR3 region: CATKIGQSNQPQHF. Here the CDR3 DNA reads TGTGCCACCAAAATCGGACAGAGCAATCAGCCCCAGCATTTT. Variable domain in full (rest from reference TRBV28 and TRBJ1-5): DVKVTQSSRYLVKRTGEKVFLECVQDMDHENMFWYRQDPGLGLRLIYFSYDVKMKEKGDIPEGYSVSREKKERFSLILESASTNQTSMYLCATKIGQSNQPQHFGDGTRLSIL.

V usage is TRBV18 and J usage is TRBJ2-1; the D is unclear. CDR1 and CDR2 from the germline V gene are KGHSH and LQKENI. The CDR3 contains 13 residues. Trimming stripped 1 base from V and 3 bases from J, with 4 bases between. The CDR3 region has the DNA TGTGCCAGCTCACCACAGGTCTACAATGAGCAGTTCTTC. It codes for CASSPQVYNEQFF.

The J gene is TRBJ2-4, the V gene TRBV6-4, with 7 bases fitting TRBD2. Germline lookup yields CDR1 MRHNA and CDR2 SNTAGT. This CDR3 is 16 amino acids long. V lost 4 bases, J lost 6 bases, and 12 bases stayed unmatched. CDR3 protein: CASSAPWGGEGNIQYF. CDR3 coding DNA: TGTGCCAGCAGTGCCCCTTGGGGGGGGGAGGGAAACATTCAGTACTTC.

In this sample, this clone turned up a few times. The chain couples TRBV12-3 or TRBV12-4 to TRBJ2-2, with D unresolved. The CDR3 runs 10 residues. The V gene lost 8 bases and the J gene lost 7 bases, with 5 bases spanning the gap. The CDR3 here is CASHGGELFF. The DNA for the CDR3 is TGTGCCAGCCACGGCGGGGAGCTGTTTTTT.

V usage is TRBV5-1 and J usage is TRBJ2-1; TRBD1 aligns across 8 bases. This CDR3 is 14 amino acids long. Germline V gives CDR1 SGHRS, CDR2 YFSETQ. The ends lost 0 bases at V and 9 bases at J; junction bases unmatched: 5. The CDR3 DNA is TGCGCCAGCAGCTTGGGGACAGGGTTTGGTGAGCAGTTCTTC. Translated, it gives CASSLGTGFGEQFF. Looking up the rest from reference TRBV5-1 and TRBJ2-1 gives the full variable domain: KAGVTQTPRYLIKTRGQQVTLSCSPISGHRSVSWYQQTPGQGLQFLFEYFSETQRNKGNFPGRFSGRQFSNSRSEMNVSTLELGDSALYLCASSLGTGFGEQFFGPGTRLTVL.

The chain joins TRBV4-1 to TRBJ2-7; 7 bases line up with TRBD1. The germline gives CDR1 MGHRA, CDR2 YSYEKL. J was trimmed by 4 bases and V by 1 base; bases with no gene match: 7. This CDR3 has 15 residues. CDR3 bases: TGCGCCAGCAGCCAAGCAGAGGGGGCAGGGTACGAGCAGTACGTC. Amino acid sequence: CASSQAEGAGYEQYV.

The chain is built from TRBV6-2 or TRBV6-3 and TRBJ1-6; possibly TRBD1 for D (6 bases). The CDR3 sequence is 14 residues long. Germline lookup yields CDR1 MNHEY and CDR2 SVGEGT. V lost 6 bases and J 7 bases, leaving 13 bases between the germline ends. In DNA form, the CDR3 reads TGTGCCAGCAGGCCTCGGCAGGGGAATTCACCCCTCCACTTT. This codes for CASRPRQGNSPLHF.

The chain joins TRBV19 to TRBJ1-2; D might be TRBD1 (6 bases). This CDR3 has 13 residues. The germline V gene has CDR1 LNHDA and CDR2 SQIVND (reference sequence). V was shortened by 6 bases and J by 4 bases, with 12 bases between the two germline ends. CDR3 sequence (DNA): TGTGCCAGTAGGACTGCAGGGGCCTATGGCTACACCTTC. It is translated as CASRTAGAYGYTF.

This clone came up once. The chain carries TRBV23-1 and TRBJ1-2; unclear D gene. TRBV23-1 counts as an open reading frame of uncertain function. The V end lost 4 bases, the J end lost 13 bases, and 19 bases lay between the germline ends. This CDR3 is 13 amino acids long. CDR3 amino acids: CASSRAHRSARTF. DNA of the CDR3: TGCGCCAGCAGTCGAGCCCACCGCTCCGCTCGCACCTTC.

This chain uses TRBV24-1 with TRBJ1-2, with a weak D call TRBD1 (6 bases). The CDR3 extends over 14 amino acids. The germline V and J ends were trimmed by 3 bases and 8 bases, with 15 bases remaining between them. CDR1 and CDR2 from the germline V gene are KGHDR and SFDVKD. CDR3 protein: CATSDPTGPGGYTF. DNA for the CDR3: TGTGCCACCAGTGATCCGACAGGTCCGGGGGGCTACACCTTC.

The chain carries TRBV3-1 (or the pseudogene TRBV3-2) and TRBJ2-1; D may correspond to TRBD1 or TRBD2 (6 bases each). The V end lost 0 bases, the J end lost 1 base, and 10 bases lay between the germline ends. This CDR3 spans 16 amino acids. The germline gives CDR1 LGHDT, CDR2 YNNKEL (reference sequence). The CDR3 loop is CASSQDTGTSYNEQFF. The CDR3 region has the DNA TGTGCCAGCAGCCAAGATACAGGGACTTCCTACAATGAGCAGTTCTTC.

The V call is TRBV5-6, the J call TRBJ2-7, with D perhaps TRBD1 (5 bases). The CDR3 spans 12 residues. Germline V CDR1 and CDR2: SGHDT, YYEEEE. Deletions cut 2 bases from V and 8 bases from J, with 11 bases between. The CDR3 nucleotides are TGTGCCAGCAGCTTACAGGTTGGGAAGCAGTACGTC. Its translation is CASSLQVGKQYV.

This clone was seen a handful of times. The genes are TRBV6-2 or TRBV6-3 and TRBJ1-5; D is uncertain. Between the trimmed V and J ends, which lost 2 bases and 1 base, there was a span of 6 bases. The germline V gene encodes CDR1 MNHEY and CDR2 SVGEGT. This CDR3 region has 14 residues. The CDR3 coding sequence is TGTGCCAGCAGTTACGTCGGGAGCAATCAGCCCCAGCATTTT. Protein: CASSYVGSNQPQHF.

The chain joins TRBV30 to TRBJ1-4; D is unclear. The length of the CDR3 is 14 residues. CDR1 is GTSNPN, CDR2 SVGIG, per germline (reference sequence). The germline V and J ends were trimmed by 0 bases and 7 bases, with 12 bases remaining between them. The CDR3 sequence is CAWSVQFKFEKLFF. The CDR3 DNA sequence: TGTGCCTGGAGTGTGCAGTTTAAGTTTGAAAAACTGTTTTTT.

This clone was recorded once. This rearrangement joins TRBV6-6 to TRBJ2-1; D unclear. Deletions cut 0 bases from V and 6 bases from J, with 3 bases between. CDR3 size: 12 residues. CDR1 MNHNY and CDR2 SVGAGI come from the germline V gene (reference sequence). The CDR3 DNA sequence: TGTGCCAGCAGTTACTCGGGCAATGAGCAGTTCTTC. Its translation: CASSYSGNEQFF.

The rearrangement joins TRBV7-2 to TRBJ2-3, with TRBD2 matching 9 bases. Germline CDR1 reads SGHTA; CDR2 reads FQGNSA. V shed 4 bases, J shed 1 base, and the junction held 0 bases outside the gene matches. The CDR3 has 14 amino acids. CDR3 amino acids: CASSSSGGTDTQYF. Written as DNA, the CDR3 is TGTGCCAGCAGCTCTAGCGGGGGCACAGATACGCAGTATTTT.

The chain is built from TRBV20-1 and TRBJ1-1; D is unresolved. Trimming stripped 5 bases from V and 7 bases from J, with 11 bases between. CDR1 is DFQATT, CDR2 SNEGSKA, per germline (reference sequence). This CDR3 is 11 amino acids long. This CDR3 reads CSALRPDEAFF. The DNA of the CDR3 is TGCAGTGCTTTGAGGCCAGATGAAGCTTTCTTT.

This clone is a singleton in its sample. The chain uses TRBV6-2 or TRBV6-3 and TRBJ1-5, with D possibly TRBD1 on 6 matching bases. The CDR3 contains 16 residues. V was trimmed by 1 base and J by 2 bases, leaving 12 bases between them. Germline CDR1 is MNHEY and CDR2 is SVGEGT. CDR3 sequence: CASSYFGAGGNQPQHF. CDR3 DNA sequence: TGTGCCAGCAGTTACTTCGGGGCAGGGGGCAATCAGCCCCAGCATTTT.

The V call is TRBV2, the J call TRBJ1-2; the D is unclear. The V and J ends lost 7 bases and 4 bases respectively, with 16 bases between them. Germline V gene sequence: CDR1 SNHLY, CDR2 FYNNEI. The CDR3 is 14 amino acids. The CDR3 bases are TGTGCCAGCAAAGGAACCCCCGAGCCCTATGGCTACACCTTC. This codes for CASKGTPEPYGYTF.

The V gene is TRBV5-1, the J gene TRBJ2-1; D is possibly TRBD1 (5 bases). V gave up 2 bases and J gave up 7 bases, with 13 bases separating them. The CDR3 covers 14 residues. Germline CDR1 reads SGHRS; CDR2 reads YFSETQ. The chain's CDR3 is CASSFYDSLNEQFF. The DNA for the CDR3 is TGCGCCAGCAGCTTCTATGACAGTCTGAATGAGCAGTTCTTC.

This chain uses TRBV3-1 (or the pseudogene TRBV3-2) with TRBJ2-5; possible D gene TRBD2, 6 bases. V gave up 4 bases and J gave up 3 bases, with 18 bases separating them. The CDR3 length is 16 residues. Germline V gives CDR1 LGHDT, CDR2 YNNKEL (reference sequence). The CDR3 nucleotides read TGTGCCAGCAGCCGCAGGGTTGGGACTGTTAAAGAGACCCAGTACTTC. Its protein is CASSRRVGTVKETQYF.